This TCR beta chain was captured by sequencing in a study of T-cell memory formation after mild COVID-19. At the level of the study: Largely donor-specific TCR clusters were found.

TCRdb processed the 5' RACE reads anew with MiXCR; each CDR3 protein has one entry. This sample has tens of thousands of distinct CDR3 sequences, with around 6.1% found just once. The study, taken as a whole, reports: Among CD4+ contracting clones, most were CM and EM, and CD8+ ones EMRA. The finding that pre-infection memory included some responding clones suggested that cross-reactive memory joined.

Unmatched junction bases numbered 14, after V lost 6 bases and J lost 5 bases. The CDR3 sequence is 16 residues long. Germline loops: CDR1 MNHNS, CDR2 SASEGT. This clonotype was observed at least ten times. What it binds is not known. The clonotype comes from an adult who had mild COVID-19 (a few samples of this study predate the infection). Cell type and time point are not known. The V and J genes are TRBV6-1 and TRBJ2-5; 8 bases map to TRBD2. The sample consisted of PBMCs or a T cell subset sorted from them (not recorded which). CDR3 DNA sequence: TGTGCCAGCAGGCCGCTTGCCCGGGAGGGGAAGGAGACCCAGTACTTC. This sequence encodes CASRPLAREGKETQYF.